This TCR beta chain came from a study of molecular identifiers for immune sequencing clone quantification. This clonotype was detected many times. TCRdb passed the PCR reads through MiXCR, listing each CDR3 protein once. Of tens of thousands of distinct CDR3 sequences listed, 15% to 20% are singletons. The CDR3 runs 15 residues. Trimming took off 3 bases at V and 4 bases at J, with 16 bases between the two ends. Germline lookup yields CDR1 SGHTA and CDR2 FQGNSA. The sequence came from a human donor in good health. Some libraries in this study had Jurkat cell RNA spiked in. The sample consisted of naive CD8+ T cells from blood, with Jurkat cell RNA spiked in. Subset described: FACS-sorted CD8+CD4-CCR7+CD45RA+ naive T cells. V and J are TRBV7-2 and TRBJ2-7; perhaps TRBD2 as D (6 bases). CDR3 DNA sequence: TGTGCCAGCAGCTTTGCCCTCCTTGCGGGGTACGAGCAGTACTTC. Translation: CASSFALLAGYEQYF. Complete variable domain (other parts from reference TRBV7-2 and TRBJ2-7): GAGVSQSPSNKVTEKGKDVELRCDPISGHTALYWYRQSLGQGLEFLIYFQGNSAPDKSGLPSDRFSAERTGGSVSTLTIQRTQQEDSAVYLCASSFALLAGYEQYFGPGTRLTVT.